The source of this TCR beta chain is a study of T cells expressing NK-cell markers. Across the study: Sequencing of TCR beta repertoires drew on sorted CD3+CD56+NKG2C+, CD3+CD56+NKG2C- and CD3+CD56-NKG2C+ T cells.

Each CDR3 protein gets one entry in TCRdb, which reprocessed the 5' RACE reads and gives no DNA. Across 550,000 to 600,000 distinct CDR3 sequences, the top ten clones capture roughly 3.6% of the sample. On this clonotype itself: Its antigen is not identified.

General study findings and limits: Four donors showed these clonotypes also leading the CD3+CD56-NKG2C+ fraction.

This CDR3 has 13 amino acids. Material for sequencing was blood T cells: a sorted CD56 or NKG2C T cell subset, CD4+ or CD8+ T cells, or bulk PBMC T cells (not recorded which). The sequence derives from a man aged 18 to 29 in good health. The chain is built from TRBV12-3 or TRBV12-4 and TRBJ2-3; as DNA is missing, the TRBD2 call by TCRdb cannot be tested. The CDR3 spells CASSLGDQTKQYF.